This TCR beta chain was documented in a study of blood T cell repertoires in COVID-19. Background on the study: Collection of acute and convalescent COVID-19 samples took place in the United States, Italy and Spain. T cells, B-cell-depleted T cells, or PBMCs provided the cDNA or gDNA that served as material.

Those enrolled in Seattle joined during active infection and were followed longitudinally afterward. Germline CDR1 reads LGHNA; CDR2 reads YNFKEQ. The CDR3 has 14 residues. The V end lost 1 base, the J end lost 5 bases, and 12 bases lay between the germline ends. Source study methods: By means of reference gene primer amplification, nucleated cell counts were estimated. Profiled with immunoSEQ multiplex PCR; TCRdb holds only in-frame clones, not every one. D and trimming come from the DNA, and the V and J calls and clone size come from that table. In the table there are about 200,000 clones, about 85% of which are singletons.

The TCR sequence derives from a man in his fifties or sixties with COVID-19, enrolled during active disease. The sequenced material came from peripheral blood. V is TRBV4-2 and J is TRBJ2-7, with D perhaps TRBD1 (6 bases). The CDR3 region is CASSQVGTTNEQYF. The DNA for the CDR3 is TGTGCCAGCAGCCAAGTCGGGACAACAAACGAGCAGTACTTC.